This entry describes one T cell receptor (beta chain). The antigen remains undetermined. This sample is part of a study of PD-1 blockade in classical Hodgkin lymphoma. The study, taken as a whole, reports: Complete responders' diversity at baseline resembled that of newly diagnosed patients. CD4+ TCR diversity rose significantly by C4D1, and CD8+ TCR diversity did not.

Deletions cut 6 bases from V and 9 bases from J, with 12 bases between. This CDR3 has 12 residues. Germline V gene data show CDR1 as MNHNS and CDR2 as SASEGT. Time point: cycle 4 day 1 (C4D1), after less than seven weeks of nivolumab. Every patient was affected by relapse after autologous stem cell transplantation, while exposure to brentuximab vedotin was not uniform. Applied to thawed PBMCs, magnetic negative selection was the method used to isolate CD8+ T cells. Best responses were complete response, partial response or progressive disease. Using immunoSEQ multiplex PCR, the repertoire was profiled, and TCRdb retains in-frame clones only, with some absent. The table has approximately 20,000 clones, approximately 90% seen once.

The sample consisted of CD8+ T cells from blood, taken before the fourth cycle of nivolumab. The chain is built from TRBV6-1 and TRBJ2-1, with a weak D call TRBD2 (5 bases). The sequence came from a human donor with classical Hodgkin lymphoma. CDR3 DNA: TGTGCCAGCAGCGCGGGCCTCGGTGAGCAGTTCTTC. Protein sequence: CASSAGLGEQFF.